This T cell receptor beta chain came from a study of cytomegalovirus exposure and HLA in healthy donors. Overall study findings and caveats: Researchers reportedly found TCR beta sequences accurately predicted most subjects' HLA-A and HLA-B alleles. In a later analysis, a missense DCLRE1C variant was linked to TCR beta V- and J-gene trimming.

The CDR3 is 14 residues long. V lost 5 bases to trimming and J lost 4 bases; unmatched junction nucleotides: 10. Germline CDR1 and CDR2: GTSNPN and SVGIG (reference sequence). Concerning this clone: Its antigen is not identified.

PCR used 60 Vbeta primers and 13 Jbeta primers. Profiled with immunoSEQ multiplex PCR; TCRdb holds only in-frame clones, not every one. Among approximately 110,000 clones listed, around 75% were seen once. The sample taken for sequencing was PBMCs. This rearrangement joins TRBV30 to TRBJ1-2; 7 bases are a match to TRBD1. This clonotype was obtained from a man younger than 45 in good health and CMV-seropositive. The CDR3 nucleotides read TGTGCCTGGGCGACAGGGCCCTACGGCTATGGCTACACCTTC. Translated, it gives CAWATGPYGYGYTF.